This entry concerns a single T cell receptor (beta chain). Its specificity is not known. The data stem from a study of cytomegalovirus exposure and HLA in healthy donors. As for the study in general: There were around 390 genotyped donors. Of these, 81% fell in the genetic ancestry cluster associated with self-reported Caucasian donors.

Study-wide results and caveats: Later work found that TCR association rates differed between HLA loci; DRB1 had the most and HLA-C the fewest. In a later analysis, TCR beta V- and J-gene trimming was associated with a missense DCLRE1C variant.

V was trimmed by 6 bases and J by 3 bases, leaving 13 bases between them. CDR1 and CDR2 (germline): SGHTS, YDEGEE. The CDR3 sequence is 14 residues long. PCR employed 60 Vbeta and 13 Jbeta primers. Original processing notes: Later work found roughly 80 million unique TCR beta chains, with 9 million to 13 million shared. Sequencing used immunoSEQ multiplex PCR; TCRdb keeps in-frame clones, though not all of them. V and J calls plus clone size are reproduced from that table; the DNA served to infer D and trimming. In the table there are about 200,000 clones, around 75% of which are singletons. This chain links TRBV5-8 with TRBJ1-5; a weak D match, TRBD1 (5 bases). Sequenced material: PBMCs. The receptor comes from a male donor in good health and CMV-seropositive. For the CDR3, the DNA is TGTGCCAGCACCACCTGGGGCACCAATCAGCCCCAGCATTTT. Its protein product is CASTTWGTNQPQHF.